Listed here is a single TCR beta chain. The antigen is unknown. This sample was included in a study of Tregs in tolerant kidney transplant recipients. The study, taken as a whole, reports: Validation in larger populations is needed because few patients were studied. The most relevant donor-specific Treg TCRbeta repertoire apparently came from expansion with activated donor B cells.

The data were produced by immunoSEQ multiplex PCR, yet TCRdb's version contains in-frame clones alone and is incomplete. The sample carries approximately 260,000 clones, 80% to 85% recorded once. V was clipped by 4 bases and J by 2 bases, with 9 bases between them. The CDR3 runs to 14 residues. The germline V gene has CDR1 SGHDN and CDR2 FVKESK. CD4+CD25+CD127- Tregs, CD4+CD25- non-Tregs, CD4 and CD8 cells were sorted. The V call is TRBV14, the J call TRBJ2-4, with a weak D call TRBD1 (6 bases). Sequenced material: CD4+ T cells from blood. The clonotype comes from a human donor in good health. The CDR3 loop is CASSLQGSKNIQYF. The CDR3 DNA sequence: TGTGCCAGCAGCCTTCAGGGGTCCAAAAACATTCAGTACTTC.